The 5 T cell receptor beta chains in this list originate from one sample, sequenced in a study of blood T cell repertoires in COVID-19. Sequencing was performed with immunoSEQ multiplex PCR; in TCRdb, only in-frame clones are kept and a portion is missing. This repertoire shows fewer than 500,000 clones, around 87% found once; its top ten account for around 1.1%. The sequenced material came from PBMCs or T cells enriched from blood (not recorded which). The receptors were sampled from a man aged 30 to 45 who had recovered from COVID-19.

This clone was picked up a small number of times. This sequence joins TRBV27 and TRBJ1-2; 9 bases line up with TRBD1. Germline V gene lookup returns CDR1 MNHEY and CDR2 SMNVEV (reference sequence). CDR3 length: 17 residues. V lost 2 bases, J lost 2 bases, and 9 bases stayed unmatched. Written as DNA, the CDR3 is TGTGCCAGCAGTTTAATGGGGACAGGGTTAAAGAACTATGGCTACACCTTC. It is translated as CASSLMGTGLKNYGYTF.

V is TRBV5-1 and J is TRBJ2-3; 8 bases agree with TRBD2. CDR3 length equals 16 residues. In germline, CDR1 is SGHRS, CDR2 YFSETQ. The V and J ends lost 4 bases and 4 bases, in that order; junction bases with no gene match: 11. The CDR3 bases are TGCGCCAGCAGCAGAGAACTAGCGGCGAGCGCAGATACGCAGTATTTT. Translating gives CASSRELAASADTQYF.

The rearrangement joins TRBV29-1 to TRBJ2-1; TRBD2 aligns across 11 bases. This CDR3 is 16 amino acids long. V lost 1 base, J lost 0 bases, and 2 bases stayed unmatched. Germline CDR1 is SQVTM and CDR2 is ANQGSEA. Here the CDR3 reads CSVEGGTSGSYNEQFF. The CDR3 DNA is TGCAGCGTTGAAGGCGGGACTAGCGGCTCCTACAATGAGCAGTTCTTC.

This clone was seen once. V usage is TRBV7-9 and J usage is TRBJ2-7, with D perhaps TRBD2 (6 bases). With 4 bases removed from V and 4 bases from J, the gap between germline ends came to 17 bases. CDR1 and CDR2 from the germline V gene are SEHNR and FQNEAQ (reference sequence). This CDR3 is built from 15 residues. This chain's CDR3 is CASSSSWGERYEQYF. The CDR3, as DNA: TGTGCCAGCAGCTCCTCTTGGGGGGAGAGATACGAGCAGTACTTC.

This chain joins TRBV18 and TRBJ1-3, with 8 bases that match TRBD1. The CDR3 sequence is 16 residues long. The germline gives CDR1 KGHSH, CDR2 LQKENI. The ends lost 2 bases at V and 0 bases at J; junction bases unmatched: 3. CDR3 DNA sequence: TGTGCCAGCTCACCAGGACAGGGAGCCTCTGGAAACACCATATATTTT. It yields the protein CASSPGQGASGNTIYF. Full variable domain (remainder filled in from reference TRBV18 and TRBJ1-3): NAGVMQNPRHLVRRRGQEARLRCSPMKGHSHVYWYRQLPEEGLKFMVYLQKENIIDESGMPKERFSAEFPKEGPSILRIQQVVRGDSAAYFCASSPGQGASGNTIYFGEGSWLTVV.